These 6 T cell receptor beta chains share one sample of origin, sequenced in a study of blood T cell repertoires in COVID-19. Some clones are missing from TCRdb's copy, which holds only in-frame ones; the method was immunoSEQ multiplex PCR. This sample carries 150,000 to 200,000 clones, around 83% of them seen once, and the ten largest clones take around 7.3%. Sequenced: peripheral blood. The receptors here all came from a woman aged 70-85 years with COVID-19, enrolled during active disease.

The chain is built from TRBV5-1 and TRBJ2-5; D is perhaps TRBD1 (6 bases). Between the trimmed V and J ends, which lost 1 base and 10 bases, there was a span of 14 bases. The CDR3 length is 13 residues. Per germline, CDR1 SGHRS and CDR2 YFSETQ. The CDR3 DNA reads TGCGCCAGCAGCTTGAACAGGGTCATGGACCAGTACTTC. Its protein product is CASSLNRVMDQYF.

The V gene is TRBV6-5, the J gene TRBJ1-2; 8 bases match TRBD1. With 2 bases clipped from V and 4 bases from J, the junction kept 9 bases outside the gene matches. Looked up from germline, CDR1 is MNHEY and CDR2 is SVGAGI. This CDR3 region has 16 residues. CDR3 amino acids: CASSYTAGGEGYGYTF. The CDR3 DNA follows: TGTGCCAGCAGTTACACGGCAGGGGGCGAGGGCTATGGCTACACCTTC.

Only a few counts were recorded for this clone. The chain employs TRBV6-2 or TRBV6-3 and TRBJ1-3; D is unresolved. V lost 2 bases to trimming and J lost 0 bases, with 8 bases between them. The V gene's germline CDR1 is MNHEY and CDR2 SVGEGT. This CDR3 spans 15 amino acids. The DNA for the CDR3 is TGTGCCAGCAGTTACCACGCAGTCTCTGGAAACACCATATATTTT. As protein: CASSYHAVSGNTIYF.

In its sample, this clone was seen once. J is TRBJ2-3 and V is TRBV7-3; 11 nucleotides align to TRBD2. Germline V gene lookup returns CDR1 SGHTA and CDR2 FQGTGA. The ends lost 5 bases at V and 6 bases at J; junction bases unmatched: 16. The CDR3 loop spans 18 amino acids. The CDR3 here is CASSQGTSGSTRGDTQYF. DNA of the CDR3: TGTGCCAGCAGCCAGGGGACTAGCGGTTCTACGAGAGGGGATACGCAGTATTTT.

The genes are TRBV24-1 and TRBJ2-1, with D hard to call. CDR3 length: 13 residues. Trimming cost V 5 bases and J 8 bases, with 12 bases left between them. CDR1 and CDR2 from the germline V gene are KGHDR and SFDVKD. The CDR3 DNA sequence: TGTGCCACCAGTGCCCTAGGCAGAGATGAGCAGTTCTTC. Its translation is CATSALGRDEQFF.

This sequence joins TRBV7-2 and TRBJ2-5; 7 positions match TRBD2. Losses at the gene ends were 8 bases for V and 4 bases for J; bases not matched to a gene: 7. The CDR3 has 13 amino acids. The germline V gene encodes CDR1 SGHTA and CDR2 FQGNSA. CDR3 region: CASRPAGVETQYF. CDR3 DNA sequence: TGTGCCAGCCGCCCGGCGGGAGTAGAGACCCAGTACTTC. Full variable domain (remainder filled in from reference TRBV7-2 and TRBJ2-5): GAGVSQSPSNKVTEKGKDVELRCDPISGHTALYWYRQSLGQGLEFLIYFQGNSAPDKSGLPSDRFSAERTGGSVSTLTIQRTQQEDSAVYLCASRPAGVETQYFGPGTRLLVL.